This T cell receptor (beta chain) is from a study of OX40 agonist ivuxolimab in advanced cancers. Looking at the study overall: Every 2 weeks, patients received ivuxolimab intravenously, dosed at 0.01 to 10 mg/kg. Each dose-escalation patient presented with hepatocellular carcinoma, melanoma, renal cell or head and neck cancer. A mean age of around 66 years, range roughly 23 to 85, was recorded, and roughly 83% were male.

The CDR3 loop spans 14 amino acids. Germline CDR1 and CDR2: MNHEY and SVGAGI. V lost 11 bases and J lost 5, with 22 bases in between. Clones were sequenced by immunoSEQ multiplex PCR, and TCRdb holds only the in-frame ones, with some missing. This table holds approximately 100,000 clones, about nine tenths found once. Overall study results and limits: CD8+ T cells showed, on average, more clonal expansion than CD4+ cells.

A remark on this clone: Antigen specificity is unknown.

This receptor was obtained from an adult with an advanced solid tumor such as melanoma, head and neck, liver or kidney cancer. The genes are TRBV6-5 and TRBJ2-7, with D maybe TRBD2 (5 bases). The specimen comprised CD4+ or CD8+ T cells sorted from blood, sampled in a trial of the OX40 agonist ivuxolimab. Here the CDR3 DNA reads TGTGCCGCCCGAGGGTGGGGAAAAACAGACGAGCAGTACTTC. It encodes CAARGWGKTDEQYF.